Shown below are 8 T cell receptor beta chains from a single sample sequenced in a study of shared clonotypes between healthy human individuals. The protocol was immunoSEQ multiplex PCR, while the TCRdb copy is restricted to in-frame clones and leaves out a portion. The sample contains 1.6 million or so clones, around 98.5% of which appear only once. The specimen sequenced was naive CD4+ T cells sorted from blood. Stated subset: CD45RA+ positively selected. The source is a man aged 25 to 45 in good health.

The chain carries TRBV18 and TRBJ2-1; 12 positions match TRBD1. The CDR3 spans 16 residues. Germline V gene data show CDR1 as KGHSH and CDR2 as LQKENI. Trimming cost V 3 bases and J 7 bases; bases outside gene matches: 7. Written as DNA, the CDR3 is TGTGCCAGCTCACCCGAGGGGACAGGGGGCCTGAATGAGCAGTTCTTC. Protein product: CASSPEGTGGLNEQFF.

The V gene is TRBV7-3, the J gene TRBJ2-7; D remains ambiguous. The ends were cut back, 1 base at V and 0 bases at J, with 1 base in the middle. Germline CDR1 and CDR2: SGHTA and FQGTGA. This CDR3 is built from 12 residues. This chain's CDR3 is CASSLISYEQYF. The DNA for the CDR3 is TGTGCCAGCAGCTTAATCTCCTACGAGCAGTACTTC.

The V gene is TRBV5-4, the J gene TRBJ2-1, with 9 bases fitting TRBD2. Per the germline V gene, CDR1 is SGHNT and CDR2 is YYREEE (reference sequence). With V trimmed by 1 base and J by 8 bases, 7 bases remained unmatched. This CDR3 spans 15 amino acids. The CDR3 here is CASSLWSSGIHEQFF. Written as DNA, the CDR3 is TGTGCCAGCAGCTTGTGGTCTAGCGGGATCCATGAGCAGTTCTTC.

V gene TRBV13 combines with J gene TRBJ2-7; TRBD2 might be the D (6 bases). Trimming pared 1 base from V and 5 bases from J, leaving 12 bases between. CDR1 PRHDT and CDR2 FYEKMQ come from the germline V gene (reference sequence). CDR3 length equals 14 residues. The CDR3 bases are TGTGCCAGCAGCTTAGCCCGGGAGCCCAACGAGCAGTACTTC. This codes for CASSLAREPNEQYF.

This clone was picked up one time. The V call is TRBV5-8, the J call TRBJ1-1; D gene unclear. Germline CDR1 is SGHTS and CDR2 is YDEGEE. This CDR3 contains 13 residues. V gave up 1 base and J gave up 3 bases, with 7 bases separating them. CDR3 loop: CASSLRLHTEAFF. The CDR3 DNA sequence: TGTGCCAGCAGCTTGCGGCTCCACACTGAAGCTTTCTTT.

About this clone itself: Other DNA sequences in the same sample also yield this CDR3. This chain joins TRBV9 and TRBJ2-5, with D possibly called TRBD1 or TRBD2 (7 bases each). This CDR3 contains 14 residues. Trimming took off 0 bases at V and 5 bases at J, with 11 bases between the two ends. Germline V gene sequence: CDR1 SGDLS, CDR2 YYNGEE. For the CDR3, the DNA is TGTGCCAGCAGCGTAGGACAGGGAGGGGAGACCCAGTACTTC. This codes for CASSVGQGGETQYF.

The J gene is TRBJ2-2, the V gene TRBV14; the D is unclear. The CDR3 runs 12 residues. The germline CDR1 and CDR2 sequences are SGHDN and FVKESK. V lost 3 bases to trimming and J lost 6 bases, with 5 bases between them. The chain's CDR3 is CASSHVAGELFF. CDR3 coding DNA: TGTGCCAGCAGCCATGTGGCCGGGGAGCTGTTTTTT.

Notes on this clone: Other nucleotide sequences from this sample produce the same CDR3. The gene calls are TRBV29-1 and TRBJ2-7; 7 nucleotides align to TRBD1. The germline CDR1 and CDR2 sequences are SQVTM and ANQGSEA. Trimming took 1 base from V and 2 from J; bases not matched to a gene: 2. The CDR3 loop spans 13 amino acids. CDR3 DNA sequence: TGCAGCGTTGAAGGACAGGGCCCCTACGAGCAGTACTTC. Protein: CSVEGQGPYEQYF.